The next 9 T cell receptor beta chains were all read from a single sample in a study of shared clonotypes between healthy human individuals. The protocol was immunoSEQ multiplex PCR, while the TCRdb copy is restricted to in-frame clones and leaves out a portion. The repertoire holds about 2.3 million clones, with more than 85% as singletons. The sample consisted of naive CD4+ T cells from PBMCs. Subset in this sample: CD45RA+ positively selected. These receptor sequences come from a young man in good health. Some clones in this sample may be carry-over from other donors' samples.

V gene TRBV6-5 combines with J gene TRBJ1-5; a weak D match, TRBD1 (6 bases). The CDR3 has 14 amino acids. Germline V lookup: CDR1 MNHEY, CDR2 SVGAGI. V shed 2 bases and J shed 6 bases, with 11 bases lying between them. In DNA, the CDR3 is TGTGCCAGCAGTTACAGAGGGGGGGGTCAGCCCCAGCATTTT. Its translation: CASSYRGGGQPQHF.

The CDR3 bases are TGTGCCAGCAACGTTCTCGTTAGCGTGAACCCGAGGGCAGATACGCAGTATTTT. Translating gives CASNVLVSVNPRADTQYF. The V call is TRBV28, the J call TRBJ2-3, with TRBD2 as a possible D gene (5 bases). Trimming shortened V by 7 bases and J by 4 bases, and 27 bases separated the two germline ends. Germline V gene sequence: CDR1 MDHEN, CDR2 SYDVKM. This CDR3 comprises 18 residues.

This clone has a single count. The genes are TRBV5-4 and TRBJ1-2, with D tentatively TRBD1 (5 bases). The CDR3 runs to 15 residues. The V end lost 4 bases, the J end lost 2 bases, and 15 bases lay between the germline ends. The V gene's germline CDR1 is SGHNT and CDR2 YYREEE (reference sequence). The CDR3 region is CASSVVGAMNYGYTF. CDR3 DNA sequence: TGTGCCAGCAGCGTGGTTGGGGCAATGAACTATGGCTACACCTTC.

V and J are TRBV28 and TRBJ1-1; no clear D gene. The CDR3 is 16 residues long. V dropped 3 bases and J dropped 1 base, with 15 bases sitting between them. Looked up from germline, CDR1 is MDHEN and CDR2 is SYDVKM. CDR3 residues: CASSFERASPNTEAFF. The CDR3 nucleotides are TGTGCCAGCAGTTTCGAGAGGGCGTCGCCGAACACTGAAGCTTTCTTT.

The V and J genes are TRBV18 and TRBJ1-1, with D uncertain. V was cut by 4 bases and J by 1 base, with 13 bases left in between. CDR3 length: 15 residues. From germline, CDR1 is KGHSH and CDR2 LQKENI. Here the CDR3 DNA reads TGTGCCAGCTCACACTCTCGCCAGGCGAACACTGAAGCTTTCTTT. Its protein is CASSHSRQANTEAFF.

V is TRBV5-1 and J is TRBJ2-5; the D gene is possibly TRBD1 (6 bases). The V end was cut by 3 bases, the J end by 1 base, with 19 bases between. Germline V gene sequence: CDR1 SGHRS, CDR2 YFSETQ. The CDR3 consists of 17 residues. The CDR3 DNA reads TGCGCCAGCAGCTCCCCGACAGGATTCCCGGCCCAAGAGACCCAGTACTTC. Translating it yields CASSSPTGFPAQETQYF.

This chain connects TRBV5-1 to TRBJ2-1, with no clear D. The ends were cut back, 7 bases at V and 0 bases at J, with 20 bases in the middle. This CDR3 spans 17 amino acids. The germline V gene has CDR1 SGHRS and CDR2 YFSETQ. CDR3 sequence: CASSHALGVSSYNEQFF. CDR3 sequence (DNA): TGCGCCAGCTCCCATGCTCTGGGCGTAAGCTCCTACAATGAGCAGTTCTTC. Full variable domain (rest looked up from reference TRBV5-1 and TRBJ2-1): KAGVTQTPRYLIKTRGQQVTLSCSPISGHRSVSWYQQTPGQGLQFLFEYFSETQRNKGNFPGRFSGRQFSNSRSEMNVSTLELGDSALYLCASSHALGVSSYNEQFFGPGTRLTVL.

This chain uses TRBV18 with TRBJ2-7; tentatively, D is TRBD1 (5 bases). V was cut by 2 bases and J by 2 bases, with 10 bases left in between. In germline, CDR1 is KGHSH, CDR2 LQKENI. This CDR3 region has 14 residues. The CDR3 is CASSPNRQTYEQYF. In DNA, the CDR3 is TGTGCCAGCTCACCAAACAGGCAGACCTACGAGCAGTACTTC.

The chain links TRBV10-2 to TRBJ2-2; TRBD2 matches at 9 bases. The germline V gene encodes CDR1 WSHSY and CDR2 SAAADI. The CDR3 is 15 amino acids. V was clipped by 7 bases and J by 2 bases; unmatched bases: 5. Written as DNA, the CDR3 is TGCGCCAGCACGCTAGCGGGACCTAACACCGGGGAGCTGTTTTTT. This translates into CASTLAGPNTGELFF.